A single sample is the source of the 18 T cell receptor beta chains below, sequenced in a study of blood T cell repertoires in COVID-19. Using immunoSEQ multiplex PCR, the repertoire was profiled, and TCRdb retains in-frame clones only, with some absent. The table lists roughly 80,000 clones, more than 70% of them singletons. Material: peripheral blood. These receptors were taken from a woman in her 70s with acute or convalescent COVID-19.

This clone was observed a single time. The genes are TRBV24-1 and TRBJ1-4; D is uncertain. The CDR3 extends over 16 amino acids. Trimming took 5 bases from V and 7 from J, leaving 19 bases between them. CDR1 is KGHDR, CDR2 SFDVKD, per germline. CDR3: CATSAYLTSAREKLFF. DNA for the CDR3: TGTGCCACCAGTGCCTATCTGACATCGGCACGTGAAAAACTGTTTTTT.

The chain is built from TRBV28 and TRBJ2-1; TRBD2 is a possible D gene (6 bases). V was pared by 1 base and J by 7 bases, with 17 bases between. CDR3 length: 16 residues. Germline V gives CDR1 MDHEN, CDR2 SYDVKM. CDR3 sequence (DNA): TGTGCCAGCAGTTTATTGAGTCGGGGGTTGGGGAATGAGCAGTTCTTC. Its protein product is CASSLLSRGLGNEQFF.

This clone is a singleton in its sample. The gene calls are TRBV7-9 and TRBJ1-4; 7 positions agree with TRBD1. V gave up 3 bases and J gave up 4 bases; unmatched junction bases: 2. The germline gives CDR1 SEHNR, CDR2 FQNEAQ (reference sequence). The CDR3 is made up of 14 amino acids. The CDR3 DNA follows: TGTGCCAGCAGCTTCGGACAGGTTAATGAAAAACTGTTTTTT. It specifies CASSFGQVNEKLFF.

The rearrangement joins TRBV9 to TRBJ1-2; tentatively, D is TRBD1 (5 bases). The CDR3 has 14 residues. V lost 3 bases, J lost 3 bases, and 12 bases lay in between. Germline CDR1 is SGDLS and CDR2 is YYNGEE. CDR3 DNA sequence: TGTGCCAGCAGCGGACTAGCGGGGGACTATGGCTACACCTTC. Translating it yields CASSGLAGDYGYTF.

The CDR3 is CSALKTDTQYF. For the CDR3, the DNA is TGCAGTGCACTTAAAACAGATACGCAGTATTTT. V and J are TRBV20-1 and TRBJ2-3; the D is unclear. Deletions cut 6 bases from V and 3 bases from J, with 7 bases between. Germline assignment: CDR1 DFQATT and CDR2 SNEGSKA (reference sequence). The CDR3 contains 11 residues.

The chain recombines TRBV7-2 with TRBJ1-5; perhaps TRBD1 as D (5 bases). CDR3 size: 16 residues. Germline CDR1 SGHTA, CDR2 FQGNSA. Trimming took off 5 bases at V and 6 bases at J, with 20 bases between the two ends. CDR3 region: CASSPTGWGRAQPQHF. CDR3 in DNA: TGTGCCAGCAGCCCCACGGGTTGGGGCCGAGCTCAGCCCCAGCATTTT.

This clone appeared a single time. The chain employs TRBV18 and TRBJ1-3; D ambiguous. The CDR3 contains 14 residues. Trimming took 2 bases from V and 2 from J, leaving 7 bases between them. Germline values: CDR1 KGHSH, CDR2 LQKENI. This chain's CDR3 is CASSPSGTGNTIYF. CDR3 DNA sequence: TGTGCCAGCTCACCATCGGGGACTGGAAACACCATATATTTT.

The rearrangement joins TRBV24-1 to TRBJ2-2, with D possibly TRBD2 on 7 matching bases. There are 17 residues in the CDR3. V was pared by 2 bases and J by 3 bases, with 15 bases between. Germline V lookup: CDR1 KGHDR, CDR2 SFDVKD. The chain's CDR3 is CATSDSRGAVYTGELFF. Written as DNA, the CDR3 is TGTGCCACCAGTGATTCCCGGGGGGCAGTTTACACCGGGGAGCTGTTTTTT.

This clone was counted only a few times. This chain links TRBV3-1 (or the pseudogene TRBV3-2) with TRBJ2-3; D is perhaps TRBD2 (6 bases). Germline CDR1 LGHDT, CDR2 YNNKEL (reference sequence). Trimming removed 4 bases at V and 3 bases at J, with 11 bases between. The CDR3 is made up of 14 amino acids. In DNA, the CDR3 is TGTGCCAGCAGCCGACTAGGTGGGACAGATACGCAGTATTTT. Its protein product is CASSRLGGTDTQYF.

The rearrangement joins TRBV7-9 to TRBJ1-2, with 8 bases fitting TRBD1. The V segment lost 4 bases and the J segment 5 bases; nucleotides outside the gene matches: 15. Germline-derived CDR1 and CDR2 are SEHNR and FQNEAQ (reference sequence). The CDR3 length is 17 residues. The CDR3 nucleotides read TGTGCCAGCAGCTCCTCCGTAGGAGACAGGGGAGGATATGGCTACACCTTC. Residues: CASSSSVGDRGGYGYTF.

This rearrangement joins TRBV12-3 or TRBV12-4 to TRBJ2-1; 9 bases agree with TRBD2. V lost 8 bases and J lost 5; bases outside the gene matches: 4. The CDR3 totals 13 residues. CDR3 coding DNA: TGTGCCAGCTTTCGGACTAGCGACAATGAGCAGTTCTTC. It is translated as CASFRTSDNEQFF.

The CDR3 DNA reads TGTGCCAGCAGTCAAAAACCTTCCGGGACTAGCGATCGGGCTGAGCAGTTCTTC. Protein sequence: CASSQKPSGTSDRAEQFF. The chain carries TRBV6-6 and TRBJ2-1; 10 nucleotides match TRBD2. Per germline, CDR1 MNHNY and CDR2 SVGAGI (reference sequence). The CDR3 is 18 residues long. V was pared by 5 bases and J by 9 bases, with 19 bases of the junction left unmatched.

J is TRBJ2-3 and V is TRBV15, with 9 positions matching TRBD2. Germline CDR1 reads LNHNV; CDR2 reads YYDKDF (reference sequence). This CDR3 comprises 18 residues. V lost 0 bases to trimming and J lost 7 bases; unmatched junction nucleotides: 14. This chain's CDR3 is CATSRDRPAAGGRYTQYF. CDR3 sequence (DNA): TGTGCCACCAGCAGAGATAGGCCGGCGGCGGGGGGGCGTTATACGCAGTATTTT.

The chain recombines TRBV11-2 with TRBJ2-3, with D possibly being TRBD1 (6 bases). The CDR3 loop spans 15 amino acids. V shed 1 base and J shed 3 bases, with 11 bases lying between them. In germline, CDR1 is SGHAT, CDR2 FQNNGV. As DNA, the CDR3 is TGTGCCAGCAGCTTAGGAACAGGGTTAACAGATACGCAGTATTTT. Translation: CASSLGTGLTDTQYF.

The J gene is TRBJ1-6, the V gene TRBV6-5; D might be TRBD1 (5 bases). Per germline, CDR1 MNHEY and CDR2 SVGAGI. Deletions cut 2 bases from V and 5 bases from J, with 10 bases between. This CDR3 has 15 amino acids. Written as DNA, the CDR3 is TGTGCCAGCAGTTACGCAGGGCAGGATAATTCACCCCTCCACTTT. Translation: CASSYAGQDNSPLHF.

V usage is TRBV5-1 and J usage is TRBJ2-5; 9 nucleotides agree with TRBD2. After removal of 1 base from V and 2 bases from J, the junction contained 3 bases not matched to a gene. Germline values: CDR1 SGHRS, CDR2 YFSETQ. The CDR3 has 15 residues. As DNA, the CDR3 is TGCGCCAGCAGCTTGCAGCGGGGGGAACAAGAGACCCAGTACTTC. Its protein product is CASSLQRGEQETQYF. Drawing the rest from reference TRBV5-1 and TRBJ2-5, the complete variable domain is KAGVTQTPRYLIKTRGQQVTLSCSPISGHRSVSWYQQTPGQGLQFLFEYFSETQRNKGNFPGRFSGRQFSNSRSEMNVSTLELGDSALYLCASSLQRGEQETQYFGPGTRLLVL.

The V gene is TRBV19, the J gene TRBJ2-1; D is possibly TRBD2 (6 bases). Germline CDR1 is LNHDA and CDR2 is SQIVND (reference sequence). This CDR3 comprises 14 residues. V gave up 6 bases and J gave up 6 bases, with 15 bases separating them. Written as DNA, the CDR3 is TGTGCCAGTAGGTCTCGGGACTTTCCCAATGAGCAGTTCTTC. Protein: CASRSRDFPNEQFF.

The CDR3 bases are TGCGCCAGCAGTGAGCAGGCAGCAAATAATTCACCCCTCCACTTT. Its protein product is CASSEQAANNSPLHF. The rearrangement links TRBV10-2 to TRBJ1-6; unclear D gene. V was cut by 2 bases and J by 5 bases, with 10 bases left in between. This CDR3 comprises 15 residues. The germline V gene encodes CDR1 WSHSY and CDR2 SAAADI.